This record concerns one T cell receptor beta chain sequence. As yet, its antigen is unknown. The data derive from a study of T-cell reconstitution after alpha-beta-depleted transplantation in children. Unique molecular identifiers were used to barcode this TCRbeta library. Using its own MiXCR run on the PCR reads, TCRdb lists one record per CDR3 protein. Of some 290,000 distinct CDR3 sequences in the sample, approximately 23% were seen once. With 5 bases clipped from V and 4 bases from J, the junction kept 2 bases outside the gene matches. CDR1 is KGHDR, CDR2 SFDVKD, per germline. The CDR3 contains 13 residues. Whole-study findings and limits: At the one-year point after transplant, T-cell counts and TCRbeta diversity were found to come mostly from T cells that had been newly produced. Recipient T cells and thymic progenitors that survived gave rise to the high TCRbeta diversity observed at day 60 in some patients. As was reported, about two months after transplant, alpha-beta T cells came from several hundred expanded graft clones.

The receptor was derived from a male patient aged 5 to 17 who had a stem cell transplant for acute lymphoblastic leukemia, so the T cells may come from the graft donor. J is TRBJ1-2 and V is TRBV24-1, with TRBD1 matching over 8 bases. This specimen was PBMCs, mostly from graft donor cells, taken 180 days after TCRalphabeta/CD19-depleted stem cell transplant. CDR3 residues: CATSGGQGYGYTF. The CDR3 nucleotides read TGTGCCACCAGTGGCGGACAGGGCTATGGCTACACCTTC.